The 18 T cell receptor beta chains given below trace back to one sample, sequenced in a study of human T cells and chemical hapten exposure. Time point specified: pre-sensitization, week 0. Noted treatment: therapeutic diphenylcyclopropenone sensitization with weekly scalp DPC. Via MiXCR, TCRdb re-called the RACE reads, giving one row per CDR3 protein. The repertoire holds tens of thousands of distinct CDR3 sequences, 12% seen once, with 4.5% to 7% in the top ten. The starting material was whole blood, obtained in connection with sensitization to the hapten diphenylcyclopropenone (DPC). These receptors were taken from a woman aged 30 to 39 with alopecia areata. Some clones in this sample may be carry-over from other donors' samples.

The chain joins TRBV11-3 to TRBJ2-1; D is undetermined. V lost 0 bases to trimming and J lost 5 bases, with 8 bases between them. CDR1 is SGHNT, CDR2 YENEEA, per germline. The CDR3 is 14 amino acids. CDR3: CASSLDNFDNEQFF. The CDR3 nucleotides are TGTGCCAGCAGCTTAGACAACTTCGACAATGAGCAGTTCTTC. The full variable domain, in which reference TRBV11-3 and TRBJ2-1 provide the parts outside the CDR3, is EAGVVQSPRYKIIEKKQPVAFWCNPISGHNTLYWYLQNLGQGPELLIRYENEEAVDDSQLPKDRFSAERLKGVDSTLKIQPAELGDSAVYLCASSLDNFDNEQFFGPGTRLTVL.

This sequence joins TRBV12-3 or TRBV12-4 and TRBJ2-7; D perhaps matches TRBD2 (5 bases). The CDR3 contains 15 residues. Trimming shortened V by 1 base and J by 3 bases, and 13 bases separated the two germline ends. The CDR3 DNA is TGTGCCAGCAGTTTAGGACGGGGTTGGGACTACGAGCAGTACTTC. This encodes CASSLGRGWDYEQYF.

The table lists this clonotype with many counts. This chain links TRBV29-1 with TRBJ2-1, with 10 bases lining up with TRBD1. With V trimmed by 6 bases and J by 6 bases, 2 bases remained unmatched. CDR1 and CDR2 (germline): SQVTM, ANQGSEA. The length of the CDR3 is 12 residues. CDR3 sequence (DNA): TGCAGCGTAAGGACAGGGGGCAATGAGCAGTTCTTC. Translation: CSVRTGGNEQFF.

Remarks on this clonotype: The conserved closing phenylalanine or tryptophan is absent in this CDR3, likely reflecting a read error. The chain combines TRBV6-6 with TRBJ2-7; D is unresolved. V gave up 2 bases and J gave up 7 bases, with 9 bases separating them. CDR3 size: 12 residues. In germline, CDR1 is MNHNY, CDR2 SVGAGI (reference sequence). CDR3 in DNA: TGTGCCAGCAGTTACGTCCTGGGGGAGCAGTACTCC. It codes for CASSYVLGEQYS.

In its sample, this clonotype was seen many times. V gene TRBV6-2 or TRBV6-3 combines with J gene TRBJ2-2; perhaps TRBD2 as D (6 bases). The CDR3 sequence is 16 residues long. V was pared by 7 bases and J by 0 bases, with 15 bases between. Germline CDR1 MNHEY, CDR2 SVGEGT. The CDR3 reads CASTDMGLPNTGELFF. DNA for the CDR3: TGTGCCAGCACCGACATGGGACTTCCGAACACCGGGGAGCTGTTTTTT.

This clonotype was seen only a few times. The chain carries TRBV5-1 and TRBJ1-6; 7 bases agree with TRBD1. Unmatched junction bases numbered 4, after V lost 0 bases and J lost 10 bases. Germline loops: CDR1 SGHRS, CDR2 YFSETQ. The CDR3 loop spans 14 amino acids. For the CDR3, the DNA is TGCGCCAGCAGCTTGGGGCAGGGGGACTCACCCCTCCACTTT. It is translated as CASSLGQGDSPLHF.

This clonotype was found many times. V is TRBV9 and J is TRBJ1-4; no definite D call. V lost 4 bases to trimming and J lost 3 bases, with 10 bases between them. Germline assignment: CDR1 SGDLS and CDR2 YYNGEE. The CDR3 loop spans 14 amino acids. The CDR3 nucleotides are TGTGCCAGCAGCCCGAAGGCGGCTAATGAAAAACTGTTTTTT. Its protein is CASSPKAANEKLFF. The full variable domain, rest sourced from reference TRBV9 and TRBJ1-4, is DSGVTQTPKHLITATGQRVTLRCSPRSGDLSVYWYQQSLDQGLQFLIQYYNGEERAKGNILERFSAQQFPDLHSELNLSSLELGDSALYFCASSPKAANEKLFFGSGTQLSVL.

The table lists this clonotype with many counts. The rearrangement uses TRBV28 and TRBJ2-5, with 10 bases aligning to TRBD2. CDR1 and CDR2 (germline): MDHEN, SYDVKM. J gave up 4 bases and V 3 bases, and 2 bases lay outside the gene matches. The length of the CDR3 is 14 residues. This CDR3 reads CASSFSSGRETQYF. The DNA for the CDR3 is TGTGCCAGCAGTTTTTCTAGCGGGAGAGAGACCCAGTACTTC.

The CDR3 spells CASTKGPTAFSNQPQHF. In nucleotides, the CDR3 is TGTGCCAGCACCAAAGGCCCCACTGCGTTCAGCAATCAGCCCCAGCATTTT. V and J are TRBV28 and TRBJ1-5; D gene unclear. Germline CDR1 and CDR2: MDHEN and SYDVKM. CDR3 length: 17 amino acids. V was cut by 7 bases and J by 1 base, with 20 bases left in between.

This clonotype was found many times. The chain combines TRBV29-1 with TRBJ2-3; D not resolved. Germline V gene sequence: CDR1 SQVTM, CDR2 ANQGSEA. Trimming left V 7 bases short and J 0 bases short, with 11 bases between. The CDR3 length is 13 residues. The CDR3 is CSARVPSTDTQYF. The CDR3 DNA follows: TGCAGCGCAAGAGTCCCTAGCACAGATACGCAGTATTTT.

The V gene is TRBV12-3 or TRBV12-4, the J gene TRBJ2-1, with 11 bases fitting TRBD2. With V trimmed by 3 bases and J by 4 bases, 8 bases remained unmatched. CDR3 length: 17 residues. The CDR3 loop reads CASSFSAVAGGYNEQFF. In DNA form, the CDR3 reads TGTGCCAGCAGTTTCTCAGCGGTAGCGGGAGGGTACAATGAGCAGTTCTTC.

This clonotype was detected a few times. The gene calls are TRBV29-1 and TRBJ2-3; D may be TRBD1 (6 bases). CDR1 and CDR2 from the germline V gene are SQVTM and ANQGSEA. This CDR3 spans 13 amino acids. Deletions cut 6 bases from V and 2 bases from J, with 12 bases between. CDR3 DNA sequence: TGCAGCGTCAAGACAGGTTCCACAGATACGCAGTATTTT. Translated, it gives CSVKTGSTDTQYF.

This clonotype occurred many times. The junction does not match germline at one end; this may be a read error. CDR3 loop: CASSRTRFGNQPQHF. In DNA, the CDR3 is TGTGCTAGCAGCCGAACAAGGTTCGGCAATCAGCCCCAGCATTTT. The V call is TRBV7-8, the J call TRBJ1-5, with no clear D. The CDR3 sequence is 15 residues long. Germline V lookup: CDR1 SGHVS, CDR2 FQNEAQ.

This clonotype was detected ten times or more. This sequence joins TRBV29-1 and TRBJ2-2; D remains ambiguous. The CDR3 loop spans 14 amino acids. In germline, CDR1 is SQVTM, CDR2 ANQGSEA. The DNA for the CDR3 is TGCAGTGCCCGCCACGGGCCTAACACCGGGGAGCTGTTTTTT. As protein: CSARHGPNTGELFF.

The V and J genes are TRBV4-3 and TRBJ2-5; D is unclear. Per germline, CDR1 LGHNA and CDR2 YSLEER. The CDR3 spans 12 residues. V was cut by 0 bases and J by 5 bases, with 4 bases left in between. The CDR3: CASSQDLETQYF. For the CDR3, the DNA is TGCGCCAGCAGCCAAGATTTGGAGACCCAGTACTTC.

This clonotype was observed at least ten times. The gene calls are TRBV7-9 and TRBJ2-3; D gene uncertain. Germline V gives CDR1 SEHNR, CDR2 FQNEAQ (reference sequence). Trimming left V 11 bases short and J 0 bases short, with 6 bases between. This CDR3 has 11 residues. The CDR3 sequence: CALTSTDTQYF. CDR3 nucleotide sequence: TGTGCCTTAACTAGCACAGATACGCAGTATTTT. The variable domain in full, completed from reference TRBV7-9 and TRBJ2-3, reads DTGVSQNPRHKITKRGQNVTFRCDPISEHNRLYWYRQTLGQGPEFLTYFQNEAQLEKSRLLSDRFSAERPKGSFSTLEIQRTEQGDSAMYLCALTSTDTQYFGPGTRLTVL.

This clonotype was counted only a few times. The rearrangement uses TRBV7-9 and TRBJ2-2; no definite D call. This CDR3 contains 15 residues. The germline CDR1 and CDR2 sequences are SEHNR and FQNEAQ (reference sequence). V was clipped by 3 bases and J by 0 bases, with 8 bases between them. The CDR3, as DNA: TGTGCCAGCAGCTTGGGCGGTTCGAACACCGGGGAGCTGTTTTTT. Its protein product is CASSLGGSNTGELFF.

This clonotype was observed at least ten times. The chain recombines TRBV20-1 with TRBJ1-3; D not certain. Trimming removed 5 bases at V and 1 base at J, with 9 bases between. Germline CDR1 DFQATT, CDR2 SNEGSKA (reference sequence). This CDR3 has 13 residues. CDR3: CSAGRGSGNTIYF. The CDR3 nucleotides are TGCAGTGCTGGGCGTGGATCTGGAAACACCATATATTTT.